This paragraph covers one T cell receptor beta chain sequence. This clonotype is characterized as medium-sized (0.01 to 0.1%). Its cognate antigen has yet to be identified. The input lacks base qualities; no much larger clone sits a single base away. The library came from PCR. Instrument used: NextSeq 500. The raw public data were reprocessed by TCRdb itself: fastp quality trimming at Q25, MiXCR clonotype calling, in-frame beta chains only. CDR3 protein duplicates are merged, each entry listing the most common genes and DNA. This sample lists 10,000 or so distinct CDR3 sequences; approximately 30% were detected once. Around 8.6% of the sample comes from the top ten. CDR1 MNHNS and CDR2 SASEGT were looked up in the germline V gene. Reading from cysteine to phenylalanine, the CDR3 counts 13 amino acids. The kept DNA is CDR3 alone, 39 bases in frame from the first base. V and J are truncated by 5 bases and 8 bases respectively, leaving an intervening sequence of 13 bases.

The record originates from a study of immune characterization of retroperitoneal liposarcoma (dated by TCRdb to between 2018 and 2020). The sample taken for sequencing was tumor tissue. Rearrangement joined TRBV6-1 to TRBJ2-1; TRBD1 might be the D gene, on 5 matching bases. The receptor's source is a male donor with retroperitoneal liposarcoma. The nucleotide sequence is TGTGCCAGCAGTCAGGGAATCGGATATGAGCAGTTCTTC. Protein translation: CASSQGIGYEQFF.